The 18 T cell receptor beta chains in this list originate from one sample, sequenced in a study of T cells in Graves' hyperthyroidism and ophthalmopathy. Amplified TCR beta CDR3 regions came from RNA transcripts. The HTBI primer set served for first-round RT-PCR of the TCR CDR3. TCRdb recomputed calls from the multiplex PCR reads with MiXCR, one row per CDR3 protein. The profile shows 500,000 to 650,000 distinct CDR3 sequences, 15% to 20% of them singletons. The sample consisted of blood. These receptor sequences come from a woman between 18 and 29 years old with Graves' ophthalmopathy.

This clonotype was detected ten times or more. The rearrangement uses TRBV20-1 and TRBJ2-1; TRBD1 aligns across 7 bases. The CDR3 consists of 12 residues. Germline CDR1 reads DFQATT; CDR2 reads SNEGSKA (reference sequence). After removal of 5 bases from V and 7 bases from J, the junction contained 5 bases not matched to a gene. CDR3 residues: CSAFGTDNEQFF. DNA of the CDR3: TGCAGTGCTTTCGGGACAGATAATGAGCAGTTCTTC.

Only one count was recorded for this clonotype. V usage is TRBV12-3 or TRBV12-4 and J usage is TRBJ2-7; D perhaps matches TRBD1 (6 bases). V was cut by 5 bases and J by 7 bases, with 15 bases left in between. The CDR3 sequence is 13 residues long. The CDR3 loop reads CASSLWQGTEQYF. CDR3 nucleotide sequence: TGTGCCAGCAGTCTATGGCAGGGGACAGAGCAGTACTTC.

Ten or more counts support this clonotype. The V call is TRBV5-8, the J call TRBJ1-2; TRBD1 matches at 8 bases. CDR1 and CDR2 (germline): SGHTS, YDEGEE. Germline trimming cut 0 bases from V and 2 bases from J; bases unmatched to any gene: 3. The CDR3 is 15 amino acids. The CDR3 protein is CASSLDRGGNYGYTF. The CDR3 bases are TGTGCCAGCAGCTTGGACAGGGGGGGAAACTATGGCTACACCTTC.

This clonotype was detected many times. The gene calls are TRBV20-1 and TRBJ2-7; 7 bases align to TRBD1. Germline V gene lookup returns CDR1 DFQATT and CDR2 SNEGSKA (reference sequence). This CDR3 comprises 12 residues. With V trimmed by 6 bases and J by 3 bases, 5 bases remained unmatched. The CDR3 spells CSAGDRGYEQYF. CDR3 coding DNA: TGCAGTGCAGGGGACAGAGGCTACGAGCAGTACTTC.

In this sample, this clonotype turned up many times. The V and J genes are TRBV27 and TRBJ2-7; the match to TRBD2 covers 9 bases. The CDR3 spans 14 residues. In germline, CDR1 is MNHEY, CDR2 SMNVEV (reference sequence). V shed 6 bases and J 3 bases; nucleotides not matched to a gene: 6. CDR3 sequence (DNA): TGTGCCAGCAGATTAGCGGGAGCTCTCTACGAGCAGTACTTC. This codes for CASRLAGALYEQYF.

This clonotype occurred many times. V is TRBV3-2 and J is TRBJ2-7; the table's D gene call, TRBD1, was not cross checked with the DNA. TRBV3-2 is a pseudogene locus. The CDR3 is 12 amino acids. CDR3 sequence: CASSQAPDEQYF. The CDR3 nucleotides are TGTGCCAGCAGCCAAGCCCCGGACGAGCAGTACTTC.

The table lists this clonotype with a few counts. The CDR3: CASSLSPANEKLFF. The CDR3 nucleotides are TGTGCCAGCAGTTTGAGCCCAGCTAATGAAAAACTGTTTTTT. V gene TRBV27 combines with J gene TRBJ1-4; D ambiguous. V was pared by 3 bases and J by 3 bases, with 8 bases between. This CDR3 has 14 residues. Germline CDR1 and CDR2: MNHEY and SMNVEV (reference sequence).

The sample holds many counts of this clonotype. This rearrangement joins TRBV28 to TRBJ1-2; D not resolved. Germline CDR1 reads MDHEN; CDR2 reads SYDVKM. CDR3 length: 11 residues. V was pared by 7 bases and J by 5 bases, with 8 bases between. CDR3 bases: TGTGCCAGCACCATGTATTATGGCTACACCTTC. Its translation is CASTMYYGYTF.

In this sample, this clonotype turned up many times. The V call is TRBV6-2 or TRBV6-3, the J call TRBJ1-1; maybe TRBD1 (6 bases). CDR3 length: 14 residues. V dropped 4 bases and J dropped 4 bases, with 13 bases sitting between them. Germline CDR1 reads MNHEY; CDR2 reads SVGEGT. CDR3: CASSSLTGLTEAFF. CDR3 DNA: TGTGCCAGCAGTTCCCTTACAGGGCTCACTGAAGCTTTCTTT.

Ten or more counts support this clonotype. CDR3 residues: CASSLLAGLNNEQFF. The CDR3 DNA reads TGTGCCAGCAGTCTACTAGCGGGGCTCAACAATGAGCAGTTCTTC. This chain connects TRBV6-1 to TRBJ2-1; 10 bases align to TRBD2. V shed 5 bases and J 5 bases; nucleotides not matched to a gene: 6. Per the germline V gene, CDR1 is MNHNS and CDR2 is SASEGT. The CDR3 has 15 amino acids.

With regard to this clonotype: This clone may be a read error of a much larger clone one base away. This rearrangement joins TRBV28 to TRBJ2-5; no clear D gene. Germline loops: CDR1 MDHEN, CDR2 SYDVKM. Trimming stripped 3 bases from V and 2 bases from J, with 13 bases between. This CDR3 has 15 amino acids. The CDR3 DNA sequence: TGTGCCAGCAGTTTCACGGCTGGGCGACAAGAGACCCAGTACTTC. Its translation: CASSFTAGRQETQYF.

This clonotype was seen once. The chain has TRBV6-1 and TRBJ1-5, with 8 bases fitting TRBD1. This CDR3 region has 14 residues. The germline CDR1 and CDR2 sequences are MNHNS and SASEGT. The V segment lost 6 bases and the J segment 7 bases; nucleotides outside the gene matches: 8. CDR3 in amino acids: CASRDQGAQQPQHF. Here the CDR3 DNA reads TGTGCCAGCAGGGATCAGGGGGCACAGCAGCCCCAGCATTTT.

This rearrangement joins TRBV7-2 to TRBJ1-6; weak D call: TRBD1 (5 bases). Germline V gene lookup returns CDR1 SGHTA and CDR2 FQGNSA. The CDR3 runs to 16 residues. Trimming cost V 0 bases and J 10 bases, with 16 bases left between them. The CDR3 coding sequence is TGTGCCAGCAGCTTAGCTGGGGCGAGAGTAGGGTCACCCCTCCACTTT. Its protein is CASSLAGARVGSPLHF.

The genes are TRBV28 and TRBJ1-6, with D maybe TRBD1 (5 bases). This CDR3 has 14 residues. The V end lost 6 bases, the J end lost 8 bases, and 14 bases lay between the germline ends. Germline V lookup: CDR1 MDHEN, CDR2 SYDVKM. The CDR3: CASSSGREDSPLHF. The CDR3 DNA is TGTGCCAGCAGCTCGGGACGGGAAGATTCACCCCTCCACTTT.

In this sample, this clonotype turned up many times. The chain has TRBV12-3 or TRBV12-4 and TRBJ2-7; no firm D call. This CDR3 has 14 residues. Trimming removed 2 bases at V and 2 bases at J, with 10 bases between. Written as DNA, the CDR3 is TGTGCCAGCAGTTTACACATGGCCCCCTACGAGCAGTACTTC. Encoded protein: CASSLHMAPYEQYF.

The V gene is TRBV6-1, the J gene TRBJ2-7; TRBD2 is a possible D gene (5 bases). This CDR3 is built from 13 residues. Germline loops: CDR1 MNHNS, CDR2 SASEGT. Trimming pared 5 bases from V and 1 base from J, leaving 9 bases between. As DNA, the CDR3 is TGTGCCAGCAGTTCTGAGGGTTCCTACGAGCAGTACTTC. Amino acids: CASSSEGSYEQYF.

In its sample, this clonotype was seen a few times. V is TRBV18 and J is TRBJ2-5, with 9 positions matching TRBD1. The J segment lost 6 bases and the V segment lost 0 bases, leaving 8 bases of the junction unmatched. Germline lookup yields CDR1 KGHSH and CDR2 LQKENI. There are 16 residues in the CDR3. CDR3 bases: TGTGCCAGCTCACCACCCGGGACAGGGAAAAAAAAGACCCAGTACTTC. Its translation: CASSPPGTGKKKTQYF.

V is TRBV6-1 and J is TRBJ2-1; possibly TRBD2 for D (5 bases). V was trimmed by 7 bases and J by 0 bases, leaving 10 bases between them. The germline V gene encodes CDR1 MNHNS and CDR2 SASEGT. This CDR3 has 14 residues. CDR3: CASTRGSSYNEQFF. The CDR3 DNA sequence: TGTGCCAGCACCCGAGGGAGCTCCTACAATGAGCAGTTCTTC.